The present T cell receptor beta chain was sequenced within a study of Ad26.COV2.S vaccination and SARS-CoV-2 variants. Study context: COV1001, an Ad26.COV2.S trial, supplied this vaccine-arm donor. Administration of Ad26.COV2.S was intramuscular, either once or twice 56 days apart. Regarding the study as a whole: The TCR breadth and depth analyses may have understated or missed part of the total T cell responses.

Clones were sequenced by immunoSEQ multiplex PCR, and TCRdb holds only the in-frame ones, with some missing. The table includes hundreds of thousands of clones, approximately 90% detected once. As for this clone: The antigen is not known.

Treatment defined: 19 received Ad26.COV2.S at low or high dose, single or two shots; about 5 received placebo; per-sample allocation not given. Following the first vaccine or placebo injection, samples were taken on day 63. The vaccine antigen was prefusion-stabilized Wuhan SARS-CoV-2 spike. Germline V gene lookup returns CDR1 SGDLS and CDR2 YYNGEE. The CDR3 has 13 amino acids. V was clipped by 4 bases and J by 5 bases, with 10 bases between them. V usage is TRBV9 and J usage is TRBJ1-5; D ambiguous. Sequencing was performed on peripheral blood, taken in a trial of Ad26.COV2.S vaccine versus placebo. This receptor was identified in a person between 18 and 59 years old who received the Ad26.COV2.S COVID-19 vaccine or a placebo. CDR3 loop: CASSPGSDQPQHF. The CDR3 nucleotides read TGTGCCAGCAGCCCCGGGTCAGATCAGCCCCAGCATTTT.